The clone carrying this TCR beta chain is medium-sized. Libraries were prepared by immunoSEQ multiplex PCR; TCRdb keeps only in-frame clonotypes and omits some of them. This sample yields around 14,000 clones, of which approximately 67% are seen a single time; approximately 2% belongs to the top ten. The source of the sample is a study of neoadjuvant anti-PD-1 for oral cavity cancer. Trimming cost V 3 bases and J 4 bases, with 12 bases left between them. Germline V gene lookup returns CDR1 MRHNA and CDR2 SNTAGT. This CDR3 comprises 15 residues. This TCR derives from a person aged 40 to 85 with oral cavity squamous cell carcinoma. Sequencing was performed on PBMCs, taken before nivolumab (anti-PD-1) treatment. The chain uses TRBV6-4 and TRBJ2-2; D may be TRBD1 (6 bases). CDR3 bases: TGTGCCAGCAGTGAGGGGGCAGAAGGCACCGGGGAGCTGTTTTTT. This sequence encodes CASSEGAEGTGELFF.